This T cell receptor beta chain was sequenced during a study of Graves' ophthalmopathy and Graves' hyperthyroidism. Ten or more counts support this clonotype. The antigen is undetermined. Other autoimmune diseases, uncontrolled infections, pregnancy and lactation each led to patient exclusion. From RNA, the CDR3 regions of TCR beta chains were amplified and sequenced. RT-PCR in the first round used HTBI primers; a second-round multiplex PCR followed. TCRdb re-called the multiplex PCR reads through MiXCR, storing one row per CDR3 protein. The profile shows a few hundred thousand distinct CDR3 sequences, less than 40% of them singletons. Germline-derived CDR1 and CDR2 are SGHVS and FQNEAQ. CDR3 length: 11 amino acids. The V end lost 5 bases, the J end lost 4 bases, and 5 bases lay between the germline ends. Findings of the study overall: A 13-signature model separated ophthalmopathy from stable hyperthyroidism, just under 90% sensitivity, around 81% specificity.

Material for sequencing was peripheral blood or thyroid tissue (not recorded which). This sequence joins TRBV7-8 and TRBJ2-5; D uncertain. This receptor was taken from an adult man with Graves' hyperthyroidism. The CDR3 DNA reads as TGTGCCAGCAGCGCTTTAGAGACCCAGTACTTC. The encoded protein is CASSALETQYF.